This T cell receptor beta chain is from a study of cytomegalovirus exposure and HLA in healthy donors. All donors participated as healthy donors of bone marrow. General observations from the study: The study carried out a later analysis of TCR beta sequences. It associated 16,951 of them with specific HLA alleles at a false discovery rate of 0.05. Accurate prediction of HLA-A and HLA-B alleles (for most subjects) was reportedly achieved from TCR beta sequences.

Notes on this clone: Its specificity is unknown.

PCR amplification relied on 60 Vbeta primers (plus 13 Jbeta primers). In the study's own analysis: Tens of millions of unique TCR beta chains, roughly 11 million shared, were counted in a later analysis. Profiling relied on immunoSEQ multiplex PCR, and the TCRdb table lists in-frame clones only, not all of them. The DNA gave D and trimming, while V, J and clone size come from that table. The sample consists of approximately 97,000 clones, nearly 65% of them appearing once. Sequencing was performed on PBMCs. This receptor was identified in a human donor in good health.

CDR3 in DNA: TGTGCCAGCAGCTTACGAGGTCCGGGCGAGCAGTACTTC. Its translation is CASSLRGPGEQYF. The rearrangement uses TRBV7-8 and TRBJ2-7; D is ambiguous. The germline V and J ends were trimmed by 2 bases and 6 bases, with 11 bases remaining between them. The CDR3 spans 13 residues. Germline assignment: CDR1 SGHVS and CDR2 FQNEAQ.